Listed here is a single TCR beta chain. Its antigen is currently unknown. This entry is derived from a study of OX40 agonist ivuxolimab in advanced cancers. Background on the study: Prior anti-PD-1, anti-PD-L1 or anti-CTLA-4 therapy was allowed; over 30% had some.

Study results and limitations: The study observed clonal expansion of CD4+ and CD8+ blood T cells by week 6 at 0.1 to 3.0 mg/kg.

The J segment lost 10 bases and the V segment lost 5 bases, leaving 12 bases of the junction unmatched. Germline assignment: CDR1 SGHNT and CDR2 YENEEA. CDR3 size: 15 residues. The protocol was immunoSEQ multiplex PCR, while the TCRdb copy is restricted to in-frame clones and leaves out a portion. The sample yields more than 50,000 clones, around 79% seen once. Baseline was the first blood sampling point, followed by cycle 4 day 1 and cycle 7 day 1. Sequencing used CD4+ or CD8+ T cells sorted from blood, obtained in a trial of the OX40 agonist ivuxolimab. This chain uses TRBV11-3 with TRBJ2-1; 9 bases fit TRBD2. This receptor was identified in an adult with an advanced solid tumor such as melanoma, head and neck, liver or kidney cancer. The CDR3 DNA reads as TGTGCCAGCAGCCCCCGGGTAGCGGGAGACTCGGAGCAGTTCTTC. This sequence encodes CASSPRVAGDSEQFF.